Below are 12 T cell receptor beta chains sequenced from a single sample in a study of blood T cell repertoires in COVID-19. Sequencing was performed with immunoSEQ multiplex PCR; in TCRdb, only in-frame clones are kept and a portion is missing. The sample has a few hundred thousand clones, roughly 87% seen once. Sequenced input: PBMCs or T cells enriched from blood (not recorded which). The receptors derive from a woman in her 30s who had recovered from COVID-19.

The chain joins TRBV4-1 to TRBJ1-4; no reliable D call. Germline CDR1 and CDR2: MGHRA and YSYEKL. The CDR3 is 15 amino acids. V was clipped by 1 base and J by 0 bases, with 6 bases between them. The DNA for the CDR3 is TGCGCCAGCAGCCAAGGCCCTACAACTAATGAAAAACTGTTTTTT. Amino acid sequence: CASSQGPTTNEKLFF.

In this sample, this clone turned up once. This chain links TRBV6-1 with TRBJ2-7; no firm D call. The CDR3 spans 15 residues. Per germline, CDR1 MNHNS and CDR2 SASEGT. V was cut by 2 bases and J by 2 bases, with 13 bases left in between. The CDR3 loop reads CASSEMIAATYEQYF. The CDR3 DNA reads TGTGCCAGCAGTGAAATGATAGCCGCCACCTACGAGCAGTACTTC.

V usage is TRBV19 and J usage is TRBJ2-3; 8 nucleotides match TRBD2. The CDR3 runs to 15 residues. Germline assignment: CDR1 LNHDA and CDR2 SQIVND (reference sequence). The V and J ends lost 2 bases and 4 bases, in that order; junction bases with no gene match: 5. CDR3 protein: CASSITGGRADTQYF. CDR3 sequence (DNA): TGTGCCAGTAGTATAACGGGGGGGAGGGCAGATACGCAGTATTTT.

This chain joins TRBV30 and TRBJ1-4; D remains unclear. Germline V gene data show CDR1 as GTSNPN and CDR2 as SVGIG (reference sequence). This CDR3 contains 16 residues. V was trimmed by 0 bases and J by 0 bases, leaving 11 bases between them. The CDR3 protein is CAWSVLGYPTNEKLFF. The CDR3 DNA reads TGTGCCTGGAGTGTACTAGGGTACCCAACTAATGAAAAACTGTTTTTT.

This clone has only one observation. Here the CDR3 DNA reads TGCGCCAGCAGCCAAGGTCCCGGACTAGCGGGAGAAGATACGCAGTATTTT. Translated, it gives CASSQGPGLAGEDTQYF. This chain links TRBV4-1 with TRBJ2-3; 13 bases agree with TRBD2. Germline CDR1 MGHRA, CDR2 YSYEKL. The CDR3 sequence is 17 residues long. V lost 1 base to trimming and J lost 5 bases; unmatched junction nucleotides: 6.

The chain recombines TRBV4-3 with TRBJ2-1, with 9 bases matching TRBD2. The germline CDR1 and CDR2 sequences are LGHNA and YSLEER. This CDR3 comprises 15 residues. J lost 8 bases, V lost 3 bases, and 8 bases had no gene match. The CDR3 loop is CASSQLAGGPYEQFF. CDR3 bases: TGCGCCAGCAGCCAGTTGGCGGGGGGGCCTTATGAGCAGTTCTTC.

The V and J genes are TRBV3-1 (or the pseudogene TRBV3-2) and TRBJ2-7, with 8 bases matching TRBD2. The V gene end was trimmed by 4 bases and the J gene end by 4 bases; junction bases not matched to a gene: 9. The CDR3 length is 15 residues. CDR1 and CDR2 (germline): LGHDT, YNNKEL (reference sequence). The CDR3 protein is CASSPTSGGEYEQYF. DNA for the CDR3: TGTGCCAGCAGCCCCACTAGCGGAGGGGAATACGAGCAGTACTTC.

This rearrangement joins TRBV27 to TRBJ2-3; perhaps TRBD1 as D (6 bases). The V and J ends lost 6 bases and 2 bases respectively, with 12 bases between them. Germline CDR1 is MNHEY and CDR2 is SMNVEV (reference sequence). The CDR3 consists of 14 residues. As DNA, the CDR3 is TGTGCCAGCAGCTCAGACAGGTACACAGATACGCAGTATTTT. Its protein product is CASSSDRYTDTQYF.

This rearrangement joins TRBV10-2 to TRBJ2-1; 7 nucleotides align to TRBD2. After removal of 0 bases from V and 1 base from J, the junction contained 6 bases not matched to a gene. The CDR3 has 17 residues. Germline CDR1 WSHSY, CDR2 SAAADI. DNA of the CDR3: TGCGCCAGCAGTGAGTCCCCCCAGCGGGGTTCCTACAATGAGCAGTTCTTC. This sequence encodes CASSESPQRGSYNEQFF.

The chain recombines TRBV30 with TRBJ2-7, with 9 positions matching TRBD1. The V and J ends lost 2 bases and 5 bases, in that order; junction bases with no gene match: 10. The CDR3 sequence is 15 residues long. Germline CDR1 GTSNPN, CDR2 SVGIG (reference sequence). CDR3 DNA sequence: TGTGCCTGGAGTCTATCCCCGGGACAGGGACACGAGCAGTACTTC. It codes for CAWSLSPGQGHEQYF.

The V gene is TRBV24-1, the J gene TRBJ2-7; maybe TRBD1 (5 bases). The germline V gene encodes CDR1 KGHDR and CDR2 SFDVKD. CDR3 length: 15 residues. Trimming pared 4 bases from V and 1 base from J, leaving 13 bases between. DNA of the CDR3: TGTGCCACCAGTGACGCCTGGCAGGGTTCCTACGAGCAGTACTTC. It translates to CATSDAWQGSYEQYF.

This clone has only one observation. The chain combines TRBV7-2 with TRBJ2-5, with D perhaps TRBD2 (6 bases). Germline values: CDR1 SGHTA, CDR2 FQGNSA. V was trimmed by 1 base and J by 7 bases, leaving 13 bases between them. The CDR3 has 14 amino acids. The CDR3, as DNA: TGTGCCAGCAGCTTAGAGGCGGGGTGGGCGACCCAGTACTTC. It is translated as CASSLEAGWATQYF.